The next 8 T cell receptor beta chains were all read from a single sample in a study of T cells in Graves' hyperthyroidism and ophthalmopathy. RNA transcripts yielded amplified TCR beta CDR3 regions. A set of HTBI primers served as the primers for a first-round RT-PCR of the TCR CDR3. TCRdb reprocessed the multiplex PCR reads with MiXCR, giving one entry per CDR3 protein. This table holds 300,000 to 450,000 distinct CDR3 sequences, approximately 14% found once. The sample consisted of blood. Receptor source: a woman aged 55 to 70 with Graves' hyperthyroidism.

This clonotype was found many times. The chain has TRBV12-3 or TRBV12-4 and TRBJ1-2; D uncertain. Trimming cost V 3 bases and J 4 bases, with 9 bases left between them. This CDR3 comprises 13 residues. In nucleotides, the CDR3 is TGTGCCAGCAGTTTGTATACAGTCTATGGCTACACCTTC. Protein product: CASSLYTVYGYTF.

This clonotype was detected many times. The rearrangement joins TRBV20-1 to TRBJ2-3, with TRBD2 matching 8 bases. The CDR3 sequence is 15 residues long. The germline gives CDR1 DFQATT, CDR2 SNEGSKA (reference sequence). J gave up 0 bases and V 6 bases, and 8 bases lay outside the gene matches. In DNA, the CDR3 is TGCAGTGCGGACCGCAGCGGGAGCAGCACAGATACGCAGTATTTT. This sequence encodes CSADRSGSSTDTQYF.

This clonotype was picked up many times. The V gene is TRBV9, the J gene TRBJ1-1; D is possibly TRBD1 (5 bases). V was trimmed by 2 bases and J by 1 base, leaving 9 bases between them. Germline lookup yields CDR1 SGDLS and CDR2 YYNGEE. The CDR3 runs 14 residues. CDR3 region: CASSVTGGNTEAFF. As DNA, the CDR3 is TGTGCCAGCAGCGTTACAGGAGGGAACACTGAAGCTTTCTTT.

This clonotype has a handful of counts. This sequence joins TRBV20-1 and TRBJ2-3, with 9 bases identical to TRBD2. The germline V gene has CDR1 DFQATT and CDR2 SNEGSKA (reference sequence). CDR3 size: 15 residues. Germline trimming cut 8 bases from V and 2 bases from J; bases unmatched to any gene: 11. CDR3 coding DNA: TGCAGTCCGCGCCAAAGACTAGCGGTCACAGATACGCAGTATTTT. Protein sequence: CSPRQRLAVTDTQYF.

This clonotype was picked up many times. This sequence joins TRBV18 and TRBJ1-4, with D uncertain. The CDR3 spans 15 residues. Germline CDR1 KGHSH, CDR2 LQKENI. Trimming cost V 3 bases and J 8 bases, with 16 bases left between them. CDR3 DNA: TGTGCCAGCTCACCCGGCGGCTGGGCGGGAGAAAAACTGTTTTTT. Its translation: CASSPGGWAGEKLFF.

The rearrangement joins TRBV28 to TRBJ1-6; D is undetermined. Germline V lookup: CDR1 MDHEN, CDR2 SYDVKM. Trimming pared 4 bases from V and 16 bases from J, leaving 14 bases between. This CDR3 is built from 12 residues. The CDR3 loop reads CASSSLQVLLHF. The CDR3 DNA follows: TGTGCCAGCAGTTCCTTGCAGGTGTTACTCCACTTT.

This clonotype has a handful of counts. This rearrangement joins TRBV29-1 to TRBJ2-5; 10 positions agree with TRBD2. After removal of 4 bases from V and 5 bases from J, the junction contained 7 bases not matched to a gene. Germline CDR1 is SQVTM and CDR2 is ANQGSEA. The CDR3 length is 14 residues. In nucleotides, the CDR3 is TGCAGCGTTGGGTTAGCGGGAGGTTGGGAGACCCAGTACTTC. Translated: CSVGLAGGWETQYF.

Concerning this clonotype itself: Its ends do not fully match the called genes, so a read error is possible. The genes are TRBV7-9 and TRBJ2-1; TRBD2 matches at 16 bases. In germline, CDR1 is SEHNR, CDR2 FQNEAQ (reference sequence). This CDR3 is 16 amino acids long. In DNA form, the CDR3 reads TGTGCCAGCAGCTTAGACTCTGGGGTGGGACTAGCGGGAGGGGTCTTC. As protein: CASSLDSGVGLAGGVF. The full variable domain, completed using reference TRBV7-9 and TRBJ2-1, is DTGVSQNPRHKITKRGQNVTFRCDPISEHNRLYWYRQTLGQGPEFLTYFQNEAQLEKSRLLSDRFSAERPKGSFSTLEIQRTEQGDSAMYLCASSLDSGVGLAGGVFGPGTRLTVL.